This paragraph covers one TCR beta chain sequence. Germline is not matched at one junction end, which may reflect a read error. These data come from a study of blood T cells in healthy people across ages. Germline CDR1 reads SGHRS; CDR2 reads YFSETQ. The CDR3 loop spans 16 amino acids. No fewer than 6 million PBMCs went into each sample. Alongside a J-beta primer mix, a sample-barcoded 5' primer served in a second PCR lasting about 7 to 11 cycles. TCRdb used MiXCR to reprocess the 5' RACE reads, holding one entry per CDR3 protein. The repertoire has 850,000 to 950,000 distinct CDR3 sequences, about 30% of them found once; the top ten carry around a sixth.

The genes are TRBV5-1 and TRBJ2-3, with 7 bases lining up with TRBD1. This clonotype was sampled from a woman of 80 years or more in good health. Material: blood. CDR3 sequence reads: CVSSLRPQGNAGTQYF. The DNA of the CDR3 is TGCGTCAGCAGCTTGCGCCCACAGGGGAACGCAGGTACGCAGTATTTT.